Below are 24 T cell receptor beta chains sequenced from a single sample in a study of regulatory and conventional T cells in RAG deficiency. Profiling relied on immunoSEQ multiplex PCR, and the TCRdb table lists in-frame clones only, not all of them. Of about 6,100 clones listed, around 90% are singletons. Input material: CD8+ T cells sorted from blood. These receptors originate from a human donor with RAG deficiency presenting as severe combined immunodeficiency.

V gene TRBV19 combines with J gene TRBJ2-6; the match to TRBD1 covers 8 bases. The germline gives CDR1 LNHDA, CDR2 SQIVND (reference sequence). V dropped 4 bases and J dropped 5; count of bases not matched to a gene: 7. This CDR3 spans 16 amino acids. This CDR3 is CASSTGGYLWANVLTF. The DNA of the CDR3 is TGTGCCAGTAGTACAGGGGGCTACCTCTGGGCCAACGTCCTGACTTTC. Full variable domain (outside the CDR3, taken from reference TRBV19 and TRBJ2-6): DGGITQSPKYLFRKEGQNVTLSCEQNLNHDAMYWYRQDPGQGLRLIYYSQIVNDFQKGDIAEGYSVSREKKESFPLTVTSAQKNPTAFYLCASSTGGYLWANVLTFGAGSRLTVL.

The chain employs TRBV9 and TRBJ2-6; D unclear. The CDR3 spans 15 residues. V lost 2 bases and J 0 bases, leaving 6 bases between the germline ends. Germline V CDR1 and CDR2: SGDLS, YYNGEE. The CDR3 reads CASSVRLSGANVLTF. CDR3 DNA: TGTGCCAGCAGCGTTCGCCTCTCTGGGGCCAACGTCCTGACTTTC.

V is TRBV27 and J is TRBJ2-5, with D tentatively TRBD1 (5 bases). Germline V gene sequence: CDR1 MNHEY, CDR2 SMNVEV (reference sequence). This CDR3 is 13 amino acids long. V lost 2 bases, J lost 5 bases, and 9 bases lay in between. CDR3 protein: CASSLGGAETQYF. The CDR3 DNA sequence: TGTGCCAGCAGTTTAGGTGGGGCGGAGACCCAGTACTTC.

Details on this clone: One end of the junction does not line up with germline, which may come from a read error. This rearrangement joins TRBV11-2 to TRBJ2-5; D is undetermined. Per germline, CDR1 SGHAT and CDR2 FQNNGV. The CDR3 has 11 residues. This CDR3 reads CASSAQGTQYF. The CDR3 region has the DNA TGTGCCAGCAGCGCCCAAGGGACCCAGTACTTC.

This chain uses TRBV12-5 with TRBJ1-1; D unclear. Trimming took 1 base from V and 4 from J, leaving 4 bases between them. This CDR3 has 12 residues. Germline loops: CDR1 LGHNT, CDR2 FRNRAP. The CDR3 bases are TGTGCTAGTGGTTTGGGGGCCACTGAAGCTTTCTTT. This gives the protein CASGLGATEAFF.

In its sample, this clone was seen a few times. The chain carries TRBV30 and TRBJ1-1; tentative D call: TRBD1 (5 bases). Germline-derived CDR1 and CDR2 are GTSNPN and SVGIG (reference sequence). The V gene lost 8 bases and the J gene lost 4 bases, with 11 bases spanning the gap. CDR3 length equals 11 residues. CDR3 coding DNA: TGTGCCCTGTCGGGGGGCACTGAAGCTTTCTTT. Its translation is CALSGGTEAFF.

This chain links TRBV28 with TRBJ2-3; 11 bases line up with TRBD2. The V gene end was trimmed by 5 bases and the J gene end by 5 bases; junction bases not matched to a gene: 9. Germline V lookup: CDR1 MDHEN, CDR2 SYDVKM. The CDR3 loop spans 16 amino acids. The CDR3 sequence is CASSLLAGGPGDTQYF. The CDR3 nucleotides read TGTGCCAGCAGTCTATTAGCGGGAGGGCCCGGAGATACGCAGTATTTT.

CDR3 protein: CASSDTGWGQETQYF. The CDR3 nucleotides read TGTGCCAGCAGCGACACAGGGTGGGGACAAGAGACCCAGTACTTC. The V call is TRBV9, the J call TRBJ2-5; TRBD1 is a possible D gene (6 bases). The ends were cut back, 3 bases at V and 2 bases at J, with 14 bases in the middle. Germline V gene data show CDR1 as SGDLS and CDR2 as YYNGEE. This CDR3 comprises 15 residues.

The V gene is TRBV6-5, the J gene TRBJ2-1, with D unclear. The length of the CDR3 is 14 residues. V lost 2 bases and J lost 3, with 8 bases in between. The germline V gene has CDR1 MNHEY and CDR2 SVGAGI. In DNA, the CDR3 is TGTGCCAGCAGTTACGGGTCCCTCTACAATGAGCAGTTCTTC. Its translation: CASSYGSLYNEQFF.

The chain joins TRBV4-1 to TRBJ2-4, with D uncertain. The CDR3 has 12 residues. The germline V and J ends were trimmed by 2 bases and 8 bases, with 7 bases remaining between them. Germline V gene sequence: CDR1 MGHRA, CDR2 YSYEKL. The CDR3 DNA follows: TGCGCCAGCAGCCAACAGGATTACATTCAGTACTTC. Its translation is CASSQQDYIQYF.

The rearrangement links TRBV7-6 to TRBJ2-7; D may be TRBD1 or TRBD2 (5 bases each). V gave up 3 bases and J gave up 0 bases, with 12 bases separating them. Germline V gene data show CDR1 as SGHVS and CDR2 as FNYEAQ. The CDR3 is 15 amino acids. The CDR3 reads CASSFSGTDSYEQYF. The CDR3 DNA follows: TGTGCCAGCAGCTTCTCCGGGACGGACTCCTACGAGCAGTACTTC.

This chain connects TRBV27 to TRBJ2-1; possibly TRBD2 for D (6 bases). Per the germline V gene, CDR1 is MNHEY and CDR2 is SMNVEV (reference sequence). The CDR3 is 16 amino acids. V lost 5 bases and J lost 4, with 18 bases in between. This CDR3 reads CASSPARELGYNEQFF. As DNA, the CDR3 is TGTGCCAGCAGTCCCGCTCGGGAGCTGGGGTACAATGAGCAGTTCTTC.

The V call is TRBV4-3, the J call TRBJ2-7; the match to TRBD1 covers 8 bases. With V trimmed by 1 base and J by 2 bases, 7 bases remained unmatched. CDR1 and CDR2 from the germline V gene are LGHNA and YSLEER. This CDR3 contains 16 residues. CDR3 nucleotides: TGCGCCAGCAGCCAAGCTACCGGGACAGGTCCCTACGAGCAGTACTTC. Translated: CASSQATGTGPYEQYF.

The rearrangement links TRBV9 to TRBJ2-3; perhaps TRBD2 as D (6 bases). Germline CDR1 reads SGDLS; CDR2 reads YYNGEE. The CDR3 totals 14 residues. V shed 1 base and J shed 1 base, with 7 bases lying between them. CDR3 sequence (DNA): TGTGCCAGCAGCGTATGGGAGGGCACAGATACGCAGTATTTT. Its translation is CASSVWEGTDTQYF.

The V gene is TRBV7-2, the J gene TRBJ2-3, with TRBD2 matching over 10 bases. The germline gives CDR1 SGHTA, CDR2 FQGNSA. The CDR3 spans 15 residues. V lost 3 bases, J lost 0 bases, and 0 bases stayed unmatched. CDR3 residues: CASSLTSGSTDTQYF. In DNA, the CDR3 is TGTGCCAGCAGCTTGACTAGCGGGAGCACAGATACGCAGTATTTT.

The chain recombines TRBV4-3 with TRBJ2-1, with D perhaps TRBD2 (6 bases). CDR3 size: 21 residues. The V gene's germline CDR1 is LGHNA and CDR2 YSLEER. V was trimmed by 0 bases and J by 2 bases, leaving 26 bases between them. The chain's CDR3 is CASSQDLFAGTSLNPYNEQFF. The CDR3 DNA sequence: TGCGCCAGCAGCCAAGACCTATTTGCGGGGACGTCCCTCAACCCCTACAATGAGCAGTTCTTC.

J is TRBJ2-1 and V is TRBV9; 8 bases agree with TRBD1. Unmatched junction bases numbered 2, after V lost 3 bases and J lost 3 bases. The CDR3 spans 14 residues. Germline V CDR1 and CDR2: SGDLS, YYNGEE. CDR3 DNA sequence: TGTGCCAGCAGCGCAGGGGGCGGCTACAATGAGCAGTTCTTC. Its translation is CASSAGGGYNEQFF.

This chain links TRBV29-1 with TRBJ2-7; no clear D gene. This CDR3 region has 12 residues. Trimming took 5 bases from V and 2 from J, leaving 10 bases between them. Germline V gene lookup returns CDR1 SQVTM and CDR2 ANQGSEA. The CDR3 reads CSVHSNTYEQYF. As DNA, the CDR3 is TGCAGCGTTCACAGTAATACCTACGAGCAGTACTTC.

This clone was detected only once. CDR3: CASSLVGRGTDTQYF. The CDR3 DNA reads TGTGCCAGCAGTTTAGTGGGTCGGGGAACAGATACGCAGTATTTT. V is TRBV27 and J is TRBJ2-3; D may be TRBD2 (5 bases). The ends were cut back, 2 bases at V and 3 bases at J, with 12 bases in the middle. The CDR3 sequence is 15 residues long. CDR1 MNHEY and CDR2 SMNVEV come from the germline V gene (reference sequence).

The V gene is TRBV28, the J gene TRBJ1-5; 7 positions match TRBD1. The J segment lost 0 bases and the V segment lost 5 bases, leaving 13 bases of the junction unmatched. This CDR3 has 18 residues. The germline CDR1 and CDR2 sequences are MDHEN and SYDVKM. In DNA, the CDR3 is TGTGCCAGCAGTCTCCGGACAGGCGACCGCTATAGCAATCAGCCCCAGCATTTT. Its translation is CASSLRTGDRYSNQPQHF.

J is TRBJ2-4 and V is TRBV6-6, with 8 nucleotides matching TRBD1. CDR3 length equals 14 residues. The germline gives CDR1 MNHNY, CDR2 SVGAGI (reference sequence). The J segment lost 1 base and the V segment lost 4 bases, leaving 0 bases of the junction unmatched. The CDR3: CASSWDRAKNIQYF. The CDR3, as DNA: TGTGCCAGCAGTTGGGACAGGGCCAAAAACATTCAGTACTTC.

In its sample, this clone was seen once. The CDR3 here is CASSAAPTGVEQFF. The CDR3 DNA reads as TGTGCCAGCAGCGCCGCTCCCACAGGGGTCGAGCAGTTCTTC. The chain couples TRBV9 to TRBJ2-1; 7 nucleotides line up with TRBD1. V was clipped by 3 bases and J by 10 bases; unmatched bases: 10. The CDR3 has 14 residues. Germline V gene sequence: CDR1 SGDLS, CDR2 YYNGEE.

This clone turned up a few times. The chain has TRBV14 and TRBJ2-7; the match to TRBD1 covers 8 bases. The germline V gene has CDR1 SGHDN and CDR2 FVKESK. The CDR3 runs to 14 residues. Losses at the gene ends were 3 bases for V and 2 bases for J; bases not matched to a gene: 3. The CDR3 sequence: CASSQGTGAYEQYF. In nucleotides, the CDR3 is TGTGCCAGCAGCCAGGGGACAGGTGCCTACGAGCAGTACTTC.

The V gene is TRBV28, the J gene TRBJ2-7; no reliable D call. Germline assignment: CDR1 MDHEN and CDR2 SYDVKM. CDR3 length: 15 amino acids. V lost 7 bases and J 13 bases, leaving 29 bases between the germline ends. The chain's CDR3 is CASISALNSYFGLYF. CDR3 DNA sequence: TGTGCCAGCATTTCAGCACTTAACTCCTACTTCGGCCTTTACTTC. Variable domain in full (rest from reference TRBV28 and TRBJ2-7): DVKVTQSSRYLVKRTGEKVFLECVQDMDHENMFWYRQDPGLGLRLIYFSYDVKMKEKGDIPEGYSVSREKKERFSLILESASTNQTSMYLCASISALNSYFGLYFGPGTRLTVT.